What follows describes a single T cell receptor beta chain. The sample comes from a study of human T cells and chemical hapten exposure. Study-level background: 0.01% DPC was applied to the upper back in patch tests, which were read at 6 days.

This CDR3 has 15 amino acids. V lost 3 bases to trimming and J lost 7 bases; unmatched junction nucleotides: 4. The V gene's germline CDR1 is SEHNR and CDR2 FQNEAQ (reference sequence). MiXCR was run by TCRdb on the RACE reads, yielding one entry per CDR3 protein. The data hold 350,000 to 450,000 distinct CDR3 sequences, with approximately 5.1% observed a single time. Indicated time point: pre-sensitization, week 0. Treatment of the sample: therapeutic diphenylcyclopropenone sensitization with weekly scalp DPC. The rearrangement joins TRBV7-9 to TRBJ1-6, with 9 bases that match TRBD1. Here the sequenced sample was whole blood, taken in connection with sensitization to the hapten diphenylcyclopropenone (DPC). This sequence originates from a woman in her 50s with alopecia areata. Some clones in this sample may be carry-over from other donors' samples. DNA for the CDR3: TGTGCCAGCAGCTTCCAGGACAGGGGAAATTCACCCCTCCACTTT. Protein: CASSFQDRGNSPLHF.